This TCR beta chain emerged from a study of early T cells in non-severe SARS-CoV-2 infection (dated by TCRdb to about 2021). Study-wide context: Because TCR sequencing was done on bulk RNA from unsorted whole blood, the alpha and beta chains could not be paired. The study at large found these results: Matching against VDJdb was skewed toward anti-spike CD8 responses, likely underestimated virus-specific expansions, and missed private and CD4 specificities.

The receptor library was made with 5' RACE. The sequencer listed for this sample is NextSeq 500. To correct for sequencing error and PCR bias, the TCR library protocol tagged individual cDNA molecules with unique molecular identifiers. Both TCR alpha and beta chains were sequenced, and tight co-correlation was observed between alpha and beta sequence abundances in each sample. The published analysis was carried out like this. Decombinator V4 was used to annotate the V gene, J gene and CDR3 of the TCR sequences. Expanded TCRs were defined as changing significantly between any two time points under a Poisson model with p below 0.0001. TCR abundances were normalised to the total number of TCRs sequenced per sample and expressed as counts per million. TRAV1-2 paired with TRAJ12, TRAJ20 or TRAJ33 defined MAIT TCRs, while TRAV10 paired with TRAJ18 defined iNKT TCRs. VDJdb, accessed 1 November 2021, was searched for CMV, EBV and SARS-CoV-2 annotated TCRs, excluding TCRs annotated for multiple antigens. TCRdb applied fastp at Q25 and MiXCR to the public reads, then kept only in-frame beta chains. Entries that share a CDR3 protein sequence are merged under the most common genes and DNA. The V and J calls follow TCRdb's processing rather than the paper's. The sample table shows tens of thousands of distinct CDR3 sequences, and approximately 16% are seen once. The ten largest clones add up to around 4.9% of the sample.

Compared with germline, V lacks 4 bases and J lacks 4 bases; bases without a gene match: 10. There are 17 amino acids in the CDR3, from cysteine to phenylalanine inclusive. Only the CDR3 part of the read is kept: 51 bases, read in frame from the first base. CDR1 and CDR2 are drawn from the germline V gene: SGHTA, FQGNSA. Set within a cohort of healthcare workers in London, UK, this nested case-control study involved weekly PCR testing of nasopharyngeal swabs along with blood sampling. Healthcare workers were recruited during the week of the UK lockdown, between 23 and 31 March 2020, and followed weekly for up to 16 weeks. This clonotype was recorded a few times. The specificity of this receptor is unknown. No base quality information exists; no much larger clone differs at one position.

The source material was whole blood, sampled at baseline. The receptor's source is an adult who was a healthcare worker with PCR-confirmed SARS-CoV-2 infection or an uninfected control (not recorded which). The chain was built from TRBV7-2 and TRBJ2-7; 13 central bases correspond to TRBD2. The CDR3 region has the sequence CASSSRGGTSGVYEQYF. Here is the DNA: TGTGCCAGCAGCTCCCGCGGCGGGACTAGCGGGGTATACGAGCAGTACTTC.